Following are 22 T cell receptor beta chains from one sample sequenced in a study of OX40 agonist ivuxolimab in advanced cancers. This table comes from immunoSEQ multiplex PCR, and its TCRdb copy is limited to in-frame clones, with some not included. Here the sample spans approximately 69,000 clones, roughly 83% being singletons. The sample was CD4+ or CD8+ T cells sorted from blood, taken in a trial of the OX40 agonist ivuxolimab. The receptors shown here come from an adult with an advanced solid tumor such as melanoma, head and neck, liver or kidney cancer.

This clone was seen a few times. The chain recombines TRBV29-1 with TRBJ1-6; tentative D call: TRBD1 (5 bases). V was shortened by 7 bases and J by 9 bases, with 16 bases between the two germline ends. The CDR3 loop spans 13 amino acids. Germline loops: CDR1 SQVTM, CDR2 ANQGSEA. CDR3 region: CSASLGAGSPLHF. CDR3 DNA sequence: TGCAGCGCCTCTTTAGGGGCTGGTTCACCCCTCCACTTT.

The V and J genes are TRBV27 and TRBJ2-1; tentative D call: TRBD1 (5 bases). The ends were cut back, 4 bases at V and 9 bases at J, with 19 bases in the middle. Germline V gene sequence: CDR1 MNHEY, CDR2 SMNVEV (reference sequence). This CDR3 has 15 residues. The CDR3 spells CASSYRQMSNGEQFF. CDR3 DNA sequence: TGTGCCAGCAGTTACAGACAGATGTCTAATGGTGAGCAGTTCTTC.

Only one count was recorded for this clone. This sequence joins TRBV5-1 and TRBJ1-2; D gene ambiguous. The CDR3 consists of 14 residues. The V gene lost 2 bases and the J gene lost 7 bases, with 15 bases spanning the gap. The germline V gene has CDR1 SGHRS and CDR2 YFSETQ. CDR3 sequence: CASSLDPTSGGYTF. CDR3 nucleotide sequence: TGCGCCAGCAGCTTAGACCCAACCTCAGGTGGCTACACCTTC. The whole variable domain, remainder taken from reference TRBV5-1 and TRBJ1-2, is KAGVTQTPRYLIKTRGQQVTLSCSPISGHRSVSWYQQTPGQGLQFLFEYFSETQRNKGNFPGRFSGRQFSNSRSEMNVSTLELGDSALYLCASSLDPTSGGYTFGSGTRLTVV.

This clone was seen just once. The chain combines TRBV30 with TRBJ2-5; weak D call: TRBD1 (5 bases). Trimming pared 0 bases from V and 7 bases from J, leaving 24 bases between. CDR1 and CDR2 from the germline V gene are GTSNPN and SVGIG (reference sequence). The CDR3 is made up of 17 amino acids. The CDR3 DNA reads as TGTGCCTGGAGTGTACATAGGGGCAAAGGTAACCCTGGGACCCAGTACTTC. This sequence encodes CAWSVHRGKGNPGTQYF.

This chain joins TRBV2 and TRBJ2-5; a possible D gene is TRBD1 (6 bases). This CDR3 comprises 13 residues. Germline assignment: CDR1 SNHLY and CDR2 FYNNEI. With 6 bases removed from V and 2 bases from J, the gap between germline ends came to 10 bases. Here the CDR3 reads CASRQGIQETQYF. The CDR3 DNA sequence: TGTGCCAGCAGACAGGGCATACAAGAGACCCAGTACTTC. The full variable domain, rest sourced from reference TRBV2 and TRBJ2-5, is EPEVTQTPSHQVTQMGQEVILRCVPISNHLYFYWYRQILGQKVEFLVSFYNNEISEKSEIFDDQFSVERPDGSNFTLKIRSTKLEDSAMYFCASRQGIQETQYFGPGTRLLVL.

Comment on this clone: A junction boundary mismatches the germline segment, possibly from a read error. This sample includes further DNA sequences coding for the same CDR3. The rearrangement links TRBV7-9 to TRBJ1-2; a weak D match, TRBD1 (5 bases). Germline V lookup: CDR1 SEHNR, CDR2 FQNEAQ (reference sequence). This CDR3 spans 13 amino acids. The CDR3, as DNA: TGTGCTAGCAGCTTACACGGGGCCTATGGCTACACCTTC. As protein: CASSLHGAYGYTF.

The V call is TRBV7-3, the J call TRBJ2-1, with 7 bases fitting TRBD1. CDR1 and CDR2 (germline): SGHTA, FQGTGA. J lost 5 bases, V lost 3 bases, and 1 base had no gene match. The CDR3 is made up of 13 amino acids. CDR3 in DNA: TGTGCCAGCAGCTTGACAGGGAACAATGAGCAGTTCTTC. This encodes CASSLTGNNEQFF.

The chain carries TRBV2 and TRBJ1-1; weak D call: TRBD1 (5 bases). CDR1 and CDR2 (germline): SNHLY, FYNNEI. The CDR3 spans 16 residues. Trimming took off 2 bases at V and 4 bases at J, with 17 bases between the two ends. CDR3 residues: CASSETGTQLGTEAFF. The CDR3 nucleotides are TGTGCCAGCAGTGAAACCGGGACCCAGCTCGGCACTGAAGCTTTCTTT.

The J gene is TRBJ2-3, the V gene TRBV5-1, with D unresolved. This CDR3 has 15 residues. Trimming took 0 bases from V and 2 from J, leaving 10 bases between them. Germline CDR1 reads SGHRS; CDR2 reads YFSETQ. In nucleotides, the CDR3 is TGCGCCAGCAGCTTGGGACCAATCATCACAGATACGCAGTATTTT. Amino acid sequence: CASSLGPIITDTQYF.

The chain couples TRBV5-8 to TRBJ2-3; TRBD2 matches at 11 bases. Trimming cost V 2 bases and J 0 bases; bases outside gene matches: 5. The CDR3 length is 17 residues. Germline CDR1 SGHTS, CDR2 YDEGEE. CDR3 loop: CASSFTSGGYSTDTQYF. The CDR3 region has the DNA TGTGCCAGCAGCTTCACTAGCGGGGGATATAGCACAGATACGCAGTATTTT.

V gene TRBV5-6 combines with J gene TRBJ1-2; possible D gene TRBD1, 5 bases. The CDR3 covers 14 residues. Germline loops: CDR1 SGHDT, CDR2 YYEEEE. V lost 3 bases and J 2 bases, leaving 11 bases between the germline ends. This CDR3 reads CASSWGRFNYGYTF. In DNA, the CDR3 is TGTGCCAGCAGCTGGGGACGGTTCAACTATGGCTACACCTTC.

This clone was counted between two and nine times. The chain recombines TRBV27 with TRBJ1-4; possibly TRBD1 for D (5 bases). The CDR3 contains 16 residues. Germline assignment: CDR1 MNHEY and CDR2 SMNVEV (reference sequence). The germline V and J ends were trimmed by 6 bases and 0 bases, with 14 bases remaining between them. The CDR3 loop reads CASRLGTLSTNEKLFF. CDR3 DNA sequence: TGTGCCAGCAGACTGGGGACTCTTTCAACTAATGAAAAACTGTTTTTT.

This clone was observed once. The rearrangement joins TRBV7-3 to TRBJ2-3; the D gene is possibly TRBD1 (7 bases). The CDR3 has 15 residues. The germline V and J ends were trimmed by 5 bases and 5 bases, with 17 bases remaining between them. Germline assignment: CDR1 SGHTA and CDR2 FQGTGA. As DNA, the CDR3 is TGTGCCAGCAGCCCATCAGGGGGGCCGAGAGATACGCAGTATTTT. This codes for CASSPSGGPRDTQYF.

The rearrangement joins TRBV6-6 to TRBJ2-7; D is possibly TRBD2 (5 bases). Germline assignment: CDR1 MNHNY and CDR2 SVGAGI (reference sequence). This CDR3 region has 16 residues. Trimming pared 6 bases from V and 0 bases from J, leaving 18 bases between. The CDR3 bases are TGTGCCAGCAGCCCACCCTTGGACTCGAGCTCCTACGAGCAGTACTTC. It yields the protein CASSPPLDSSSYEQYF.

This rearrangement joins TRBV5-1 to TRBJ2-7; maybe TRBD2 (6 bases). The CDR3 spans 16 residues. V was cut by 2 bases and J by 6 bases, with 21 bases left in between. The V gene's germline CDR1 is SGHRS and CDR2 YFSETQ. For the CDR3, the DNA is TGCGCCAGCAGCTTTACCGGGACTCCCCTTGAGGGCGAGCAGTACTTC. As protein: CASSFTGTPLEGEQYF.

The chain employs TRBV7-3 and TRBJ2-7; unclear D gene. Germline CDR1 reads SGHTA; CDR2 reads FQGTGA. V lost 0 bases, J lost 5 bases, and 8 bases lay in between. This CDR3 has 13 residues. CDR3 amino acids: CASSLTGNHEQYF. CDR3 DNA: TGTGCCAGCAGCTTAACGGGCAACCACGAGCAGTACTTC.

The V and J genes are TRBV16 and TRBJ1-1, with D perhaps TRBD1 (5 bases). Germline CDR1 reads KGHSY; CDR2 reads FQNENV. Trimming shortened V by 0 bases and J by 4 bases, and 12 bases separated the two germline ends. The CDR3 covers 15 residues. The DNA of the CDR3 is TGTGCCAGCAGCCAATCACTCAGGGTAAGCACTGAAGCTTTCTTT. Its protein is CASSQSLRVSTEAFF.

Only a few counts were recorded for this clone. The V gene is TRBV6-6, the J gene TRBJ2-2; the D gene is possibly TRBD2 (6 bases). Germline V gene lookup returns CDR1 MNHNY and CDR2 SVGAGI (reference sequence). Deletions cut 1 base from V and 3 bases from J, with 12 bases between. The length of the CDR3 is 16 residues. CDR3 DNA sequence: TGTGCCAGCAGTTACTTCGGGGGAGAGTACACCGGGGAGCTGTTTTTT. Translation: CASSYFGGEYTGELFF.

Of note for this clone: The identical CDR3 is also encoded by other nucleotide sequences in the sample. The J gene is TRBJ2-3, the V gene TRBV19; D call uncertain. The germline gives CDR1 LNHDA, CDR2 SQIVND (reference sequence). Trimming removed 3 bases at V and 0 bases at J, with 7 bases between. The CDR3 runs 14 residues. CDR3 DNA: TGTGCCAGTAGTATTATGGGGAGCACAGATACGCAGTATTTT. Translating gives CASSIMGSTDTQYF.

The gene calls are TRBV27 and TRBJ1-1; 7 bases align to TRBD1. The CDR3 contains 18 residues. V trimming: 5 bases; J trimming: 3 bases; junction bases outside the gene matches: 18. From germline, CDR1 is MNHEY and CDR2 SMNVEV (reference sequence). Here the CDR3 reads CASSPRQGVLERYTEAFF. The CDR3 coding sequence is TGTGCCAGCAGTCCCCGACAGGGAGTGTTGGAACGGTACACTGAAGCTTTCTTT.

The chain combines TRBV5-1 with TRBJ2-7, with D possibly TRBD1 on 5 matching bases. Deletions cut 0 bases from V and 6 bases from J, with 13 bases between. The CDR3 is 14 residues long. Germline CDR1 is SGHRS and CDR2 is YFSETQ. The CDR3 DNA reads TGCGCCAGCAGCTTGGCGACAGCCGACACCGAGCAGTACTTC. Its protein is CASSLATADTEQYF.

The rearrangement joins TRBV7-2 to TRBJ1-5; a weak D match, TRBD1 (6 bases). The CDR3 loop spans 17 amino acids. Germline CDR1 is SGHTA and CDR2 is FQGNSA. The V end lost 5 bases, the J end lost 0 bases, and 17 bases lay between the germline ends. The CDR3 loop is CASSPHRGGYSNQPQHF. The CDR3 DNA reads as TGTGCCAGCAGCCCCCATAGGGGGGGATATAGCAATCAGCCCCAGCATTTT.